This TCR beta chain was found in a study of molecular identifiers for immune sequencing clone quantification. The overall study: The replicates split RNA from roughly 20,000 or 100,000 naive CD8 cells five ways and sequenced four.

V was cut by 8 bases and J by 5 bases, with 16 bases left in between. From germline, CDR1 is SQVTM and CDR2 ANQGSEA. CDR3 size: 12 residues. This clonotype was found many times. TCRdb passed the PCR reads through MiXCR, listing each CDR3 protein once. The data show 40,000 to 45,000 distinct CDR3 sequences, about 18% seen once. This TCR came from a human donor in good health. Some libraries in this study had Jurkat cell RNA spiked in. Sequenced: naive CD8+ T cells from blood, with Jurkat cell RNA spiked in. Subset indicated: FACS-sorted CD8+CD4-CCR7+CD45RA+ naive T cells. The chain uses TRBV29-1 and TRBJ2-7; perhaps TRBD2 as D (5 bases). Written as DNA, the CDR3 is TGCAGCTTCCTCGGAGGCGCCCACGAGCAGTACTTC. Amino acid sequence: CSFLGGAHEQYF.